This passage covers 3 T cell receptor beta chains from one sample sequenced in a study of CD8 T cells in Susac syndrome. A quantity of about 0.5 to 1 ug RNA underwent reverse transcription using random hexamers. TCRdb used MiXCR to reprocess the immunoSEQ multiplex PCR reads, holding one entry per CDR3 protein. The sample yields 150,000 to 200,000 distinct CDR3 sequences, 90% to 95% seen once. Sequencing was carried out using CD4+ T cells from PBMCs. These receptors were obtained from a human donor with multiple sclerosis.

The chain recombines TRBV20-1 with TRBJ2-1, with TRBD2 identical over 9 bases. The CDR3 is 16 residues long. V dropped 5 bases and J dropped 1; count of bases not matched to a gene: 9. The germline V gene has CDR1 DFQATT and CDR2 SNEGSKA (reference sequence). The CDR3, as DNA: TGCAGTGCTCCTCGTTTAGCGGGGGTTTCCTACAATGAGCAGTTCTTC. It encodes CSAPRLAGVSYNEQFF.

This clonotype was observed a single time. The V and J genes are TRBV6-1 and TRBJ2-5, with TRBD1 as a possible D gene (5 bases). The germline CDR1 and CDR2 sequences are MNHNS and SASEGT. This CDR3 is built from 14 residues. Trimming left V 2 bases short and J 2 bases short, with 9 bases between. CDR3 bases: TGTGCCAGCAGTGAAAGAAGACAGCAAGAGACCCAGTACTTC. Its translation: CASSERRQQETQYF.

The chain has TRBV6-1 and TRBJ2-7; maybe TRBD1 (6 bases). The germline CDR1 and CDR2 sequences are MNHNS and SASEGT. Trimming cost V 5 bases and J 3 bases, with 11 bases left between them. The CDR3 loop spans 13 amino acids. The CDR3 protein is CASSQGGFYEQYF. The CDR3 nucleotides read TGTGCCAGCAGTCAAGGGGGTTTCTACGAGCAGTACTTC.